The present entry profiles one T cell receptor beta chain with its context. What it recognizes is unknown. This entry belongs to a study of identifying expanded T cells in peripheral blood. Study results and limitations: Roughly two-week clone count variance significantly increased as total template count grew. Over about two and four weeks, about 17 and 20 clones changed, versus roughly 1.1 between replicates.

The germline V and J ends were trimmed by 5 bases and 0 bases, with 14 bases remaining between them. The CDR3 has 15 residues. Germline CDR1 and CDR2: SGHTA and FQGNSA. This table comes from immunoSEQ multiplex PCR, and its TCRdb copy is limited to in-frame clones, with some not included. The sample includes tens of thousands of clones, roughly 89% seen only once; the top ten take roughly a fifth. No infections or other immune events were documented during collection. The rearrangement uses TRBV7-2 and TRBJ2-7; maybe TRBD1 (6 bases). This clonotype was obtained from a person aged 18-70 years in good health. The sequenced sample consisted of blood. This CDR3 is CASSAGQPTSYEQYF. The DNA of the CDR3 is TGTGCCAGCAGCGCAGGACAGCCAACCTCCTACGAGCAGTACTTC.